This TCR beta chain was sequenced for a study of T-cell memory formation after mild COVID-19. For the study at large: Clustering of TCRs was largely donor specific.

This CDR3 is built from 14 residues. V lost 2 bases to trimming and J lost 5 bases, with 12 bases between them. Germline CDR1 and CDR2: SEHNR and FQNEAQ (reference sequence). Study-wide results and limits: Mainly in CM and EM were contracting CD4+ clones; CD8+ were in EMRA.

About this clonotype itself: Its antigen is unknown.

5'RACE with constant-segment primers yielded barcoded, UMI-tagged TCR alpha and TCR beta cDNA libraries. MiXCR, applied by TCRdb to the 5' RACE reads, yields one record per CDR3 protein. This table has some 350,000 distinct CDR3 sequences, about 16% appearing once. The receptor was isolated from a man aged 18 to 29 who had mild COVID-19 (a few samples of this study predate the infection). Cell type and time point are not known. Sequenced material: PBMCs or a T cell subset sorted from them (not recorded which). The rearrangement links TRBV7-9 to TRBJ2-5, with TRBD1 as a possible D gene (6 bases). The CDR3 sequence is CASSLPGARETQYF. For the CDR3, the DNA is TGTGCCAGCAGCTTACCAGGGGCCCGGGAGACCCAGTACTTC.